These T cell receptor beta chains were read from a single sample in a study of shared clonotypes between healthy human individuals. Here immunoSEQ multiplex PCR was the method, and the copy in TCRdb shows in-frame clones only, minus some. Among over a million clones listed, over 95% were seen once. The sequenced sample consisted of naive CD4+ T cells sorted from blood. Receptors were obtained from a young man in good health. Both conserved end residues are part of each CDR3. The D gene is left open where the match is weak. The listing skips clone size in some rows; elsewhere it reads once, few, many or a size class.

TRBD2,TRBV19,TRBJ2-1,NA,CASSIGLAGGGNEQFF,TGTGCCAGTAGTATCGGACTAGCGGGAGGGGGGAATGAGCAGTTCTTC
NA,TRBV19,TRBJ2-1,NA,CASSATATYNEQFF,TGTGCCAGTAGTGCGACAGCCACCTACAATGAGCAGTTCTTC
NA,TRBV28,TRBJ2-2,NA,CASSFRGWTGNTGELFF,TGTGCCAGCAGTTTCCGAGGTTGGACTGGGAACACCGGGGAGCTGTTTTTT
NA,TRBV11-2,TRBJ1-1,NA,CASSRMRGDTEAFF,TGTGCCAGCAGCCGCATGAGGGGGGACACTGAAGCTTTCTTT
NA,TRBV28,TRBJ2-7,NA,CACTHLKLNEQYF,TGTGCCTGTACCCATTTAAAGCTCAACGAGCAGTACTTC
NA,TRBV27,TRBJ2-7,once,CASRTLYSYEQYF,TGTGCCAGCAGGACGTTGTATAGTTACGAGCAGTACTTC
TRBD1,TRBV2,TRBJ2-7,NA,CASREDRPRYEQYF,TGTGCCAGCAGGGAGGACAGGCCAAGATACGAGCAGTACTTC
NA,TRBV15,TRBJ2-7,NA,CATSRGRGREQYF,TGTGCCACCAGCAGAGGGAGGGGGCGCGAGCAGTACTTC
NA,TRBV9,TRBJ2-7,NA,CASSRTVSYEQYF,TGTGCCAGCAGCCGGACAGTCTCCTACGAGCAGTACTTC
NA,TRBV21-1,TRBJ2-5,NA,CASSKAGDGSKETQYF,TGTGCCAGCAGCAAAGCGGGGGACGGATCAAAAGAGACCCAGTACTTC
TRBD1,TRBV5-1,TRBJ1-2,NA,CASSLVTGGHLNYGYTF,TGCGCCAGCAGCTTGGTCACAGGGGGGCACCTAAACTATGGCTACACCTTC
NA,TRBV5-4,TRBJ1-4,NA,CASSLAGVRNEKLFF,TGTGCCAGCAGCTTGGCCGGGGTCCGTAATGAAAAACTGTTTTTT
TRBD1,TRBV5-1,TRBJ1-2,NA,CASSYHGTGEDGYTF,TGCGCCAGCAGTTACCACGGGACAGGGGAGGATGGCTACACCTTC
NA,TRBV18,TRBJ1-5,once,CASSRKTLQPLSNQPQHF,TGTGCCAGCTCACGCAAGACCCTCCAACCTCTTAGCAATCAGCCCCAGCATTTT
NA,TRBV13,TRBJ2-3,once,CASSLGGNTQYF,TGTGCCAGCAGCTTAGGCGGAAATACGCAGTATTTT
NA,TRBV28,TRBJ1-4,NA,CASSLGTTREKLFF,TGTGCCAGCAGCCTGGGGACCACGAGGGAAAAACTGTTTTTT
NA,TRBV14,TRBJ1-1,NA,CASSRGQPEAFF,TGTGCCAGCAGCCGAGGACAGCCTGAAGCTTTCTTT
NA,TRBV19,TRBJ2-3,once,CASSFGPRSTDTQYF,TGTGCCAGTAGTTTCGGCCCAAGGAGCACAGATACGCAGTATTTT
NA,TRBV5-6,TRBJ1-1,NA,CASSSSPGRNTEAFF,TGTGCCAGCAGCTCCTCCCCAGGGAGGAACACTGAAGCTTTCTTT
TRBD2,TRBV10-1,TRBJ2-5,NA,CASSESPTSGSHQETQYF,TGCGCCAGCAGTGAATCCCCTACCAGCGGGAGCCACCAAGAGACCCAGTACTTC
TRBD1,TRBV5-1,TRBJ2-6,NA,CASTRDIGGSTGANVLTF,TGCGCCAGCACCCGGGATATAGGGGGCTCTACTGGGGCCAACGTCCTGACTTTC
NA,TRBV19,TRBJ2-2,NA,CASSPQDTGELFF,TGTGCCAGTAGTCCACAGGACACCGGGGAGCTGTTTTTT
NA,TRBV9,TRBJ2-3,NA,CASSLGTTSTDTQYF,TGTGCCAGCAGCCTAGGGACGACTAGCACAGATACGCAGTATTTT
NA,TRBV7-2,TRBJ2-1,NA,CASSLPGFAGSYNEQFF,TGTGCCAGCAGCTTGCCAGGATTTGCTGGGTCCTACAATGAGCAGTTCTTC
NA,TRBV7-2,TRBJ2-2,NA,CASSLRVTGELFF,TGTGCCAGCAGCTTAAGGGTGACCGGGGAGCTGTTTTTT
NA,TRBV28,TRBJ2-7,NA,CASSYLLTGLRESYEQYF,TGTGCCAGCAGTTACCTGCTGACGGGCCTAAGGGAGTCCTACGAGCAGTACTTC
NA,TRBV7-2,TRBJ2-3,NA,CASRSGADTQYF,TGTGCCAGCAGAAGCGGCGCAGATACGCAGTATTTT
NA,TRBV7-2,TRBJ2-7,NA,CASSQQLGPVYEQYF,TGTGCCAGCAGCCAACAATTGGGACCAGTCTACGAGCAGTACTTC
NA,TRBV19,TRBJ2-3,NA,CASTPAGGGTDTQYF,TGTGCCAGTACACCGGCCGGCGGAGGCACAGATACGCAGTATTTT
TRBD1,TRBV7-9,TRBJ1-2,NA,CASSLALPGGHYGYTF,TGTGCCAGCAGCTTAGCGCTTCCAGGGGGTCACTATGGCTACACCTTC
TRBD1,TRBV10-3,TRBJ2-7,NA,CAISESGTGAYEQYF,TGTGCCATCAGTGAGTCTGGGACAGGGGCCTACGAGCAGTACTTC
NA,TRBV7-3,TRBJ2-7,NA,CASSLKRWGPEQYF,TGTGCCAGCAGCTTAAAGAGGTGGGGGCCCGAGCAGTACTTC
NA,TRBV19,TRBJ2-2,once,CASSIRPLGPSGTGELFF,TGTGCCAGTAGTATCCGGCCCCTAGGACCGTCGGGGACCGGGGAGCTGTTTTTT
TRBD2,TRBV5-4,TRBJ2-3,NA,CASSLRTSGNSDTQYF,TGTGCCAGCAGCTTGAGGACTAGCGGGAATTCAGATACGCAGTATTTT
NA,TRBV18,TRBJ1-4,NA,CASSPGGGVNEKLFF,TGTGCCAGCTCACCAGGTGGAGGGGTAAATGAAAAACTGTTTTTT
NA,TRBV27,TRBJ1-1,NA,CASESRDFAEAFF,TGTGCCAGCGAATCACGGGACTTCGCTGAAGCTTTCTTT
TRBD1,TRBV19,TRBJ1-2,NA,CASSISIAGGHGYTF,TGTGCCAGTAGTATATCGATTGCAGGGGGGCATGGCTACACCTTC
NA,TRBV28,TRBJ2-1,few,CASSFLSEQFF,TGTGCCAGCAGTTTCCTTAGTGAGCAGTTCTTC
NA,TRBV27,TRBJ2-7,NA,CASSLGLGTGEQYF,TGTGCCAGCAGTTTAGGCCTTGGGACGGGGGAGCAGTACTTC
NA,TRBV4-2,TRBJ1-5,NA,CASSQRQVRAPQHF,TGTGCCAGCAGCCAACGACAGGTTAGGGCGCCCCAGCATTTT